This TCR beta chain derives from a study of T cells in localized non-small cell lung cancer. Study outcomes and limitations: Sequencing was restricted to one tumor region; therefore, heterogeneity remains possible. Adjacent lung held a median approximately 57 of the top 100 tumor clones. It was uninvolved adjacent lung that showed the highest T cell clonality, exceeding tumor.

Trimming left V 3 bases short and J 6 bases short, with 7 bases between. CDR1 and CDR2 from the germline V gene are ENHRY and SYGVKD. The CDR3 length is 12 residues. The table came from immunoSEQ multiplex PCR; TCRdb's copy has only in-frame clones and leaves some out. Of approximately 31,000 clones listed, about 89% are singletons. Points on this clone: Its antigen is undetermined.

This specimen was peripheral blood, taken before any cancer treatment. The chain joins TRBV10-3 to TRBJ2-3; D gene ambiguous. This clonotype was sampled from a female donor aged 60 or older with stage I lung adenocarcinoma. The CDR3 DNA reads as TGTGCCATCAGTGAAGCGAGGGATACGCAGTATTTT. Encoded protein: CAISEARDTQYF.